This T cell receptor (beta chain) was identified during a study of naive and memory T cell subsets. The study, taken as a whole, reports: In naive cells, over 85% of TCR sequences were seen only once. Clonotypes here are unpaired alpha or beta chain sequences.

Two oligonucleotides, mixed equimolar, formed the beta constant-region primer covering TRBC1 and TRBC2. Four rounds of PCR amplified the ligated cDNA using nested alpha and beta constant-region primers plus SP2. TCRdb recomputed calls from the UMI-ligation and nested PCR reads with MiXCR, one row per CDR3 protein. The data contain 100,000 to 150,000 distinct CDR3 sequences, just over 35% of them seen just once; the ten biggest clones take up about 0.85%. Sequential positive selection took CD4 T cells first, then CD8 T cells. Four subsets defined by CD45RA and CD27 were sorted after CD3, CD4, CD8 and live/dead staining. To note about this clonotype: The target antigen is unknown.

The source is a human donor in good health. The sequencing sample was made of central memory CD4+ T cells from blood.

For the CDR3, the DNA is TGTGCCAGCAGCAGACTAGCGGCCCAAGAGACCCAGTACTTC. It yields the protein CASSRLAAQETQYF. This chain joins TRBV12-3 or TRBV12-4 and TRBJ2-5, with 9 positions matching TRBD2. The CDR3 runs 14 residues. V shed 6 bases, J shed 1 base, and the junction held 3 bases outside the gene matches.